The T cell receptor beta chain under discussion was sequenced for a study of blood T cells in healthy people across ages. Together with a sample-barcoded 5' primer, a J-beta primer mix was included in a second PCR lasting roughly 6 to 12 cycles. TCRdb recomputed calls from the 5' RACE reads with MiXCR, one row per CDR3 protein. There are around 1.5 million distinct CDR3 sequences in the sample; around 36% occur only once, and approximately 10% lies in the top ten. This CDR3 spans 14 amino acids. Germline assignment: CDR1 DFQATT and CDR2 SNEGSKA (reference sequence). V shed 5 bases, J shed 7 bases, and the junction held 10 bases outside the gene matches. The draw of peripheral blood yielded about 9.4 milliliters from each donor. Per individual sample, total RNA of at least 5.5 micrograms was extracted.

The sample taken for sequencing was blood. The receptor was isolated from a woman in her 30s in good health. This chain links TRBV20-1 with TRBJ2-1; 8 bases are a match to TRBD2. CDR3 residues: CSAPTSESSNEQFF. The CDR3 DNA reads TGCAGTGCTCCGACTAGCGAATCTTCAAATGAGCAGTTCTTC.